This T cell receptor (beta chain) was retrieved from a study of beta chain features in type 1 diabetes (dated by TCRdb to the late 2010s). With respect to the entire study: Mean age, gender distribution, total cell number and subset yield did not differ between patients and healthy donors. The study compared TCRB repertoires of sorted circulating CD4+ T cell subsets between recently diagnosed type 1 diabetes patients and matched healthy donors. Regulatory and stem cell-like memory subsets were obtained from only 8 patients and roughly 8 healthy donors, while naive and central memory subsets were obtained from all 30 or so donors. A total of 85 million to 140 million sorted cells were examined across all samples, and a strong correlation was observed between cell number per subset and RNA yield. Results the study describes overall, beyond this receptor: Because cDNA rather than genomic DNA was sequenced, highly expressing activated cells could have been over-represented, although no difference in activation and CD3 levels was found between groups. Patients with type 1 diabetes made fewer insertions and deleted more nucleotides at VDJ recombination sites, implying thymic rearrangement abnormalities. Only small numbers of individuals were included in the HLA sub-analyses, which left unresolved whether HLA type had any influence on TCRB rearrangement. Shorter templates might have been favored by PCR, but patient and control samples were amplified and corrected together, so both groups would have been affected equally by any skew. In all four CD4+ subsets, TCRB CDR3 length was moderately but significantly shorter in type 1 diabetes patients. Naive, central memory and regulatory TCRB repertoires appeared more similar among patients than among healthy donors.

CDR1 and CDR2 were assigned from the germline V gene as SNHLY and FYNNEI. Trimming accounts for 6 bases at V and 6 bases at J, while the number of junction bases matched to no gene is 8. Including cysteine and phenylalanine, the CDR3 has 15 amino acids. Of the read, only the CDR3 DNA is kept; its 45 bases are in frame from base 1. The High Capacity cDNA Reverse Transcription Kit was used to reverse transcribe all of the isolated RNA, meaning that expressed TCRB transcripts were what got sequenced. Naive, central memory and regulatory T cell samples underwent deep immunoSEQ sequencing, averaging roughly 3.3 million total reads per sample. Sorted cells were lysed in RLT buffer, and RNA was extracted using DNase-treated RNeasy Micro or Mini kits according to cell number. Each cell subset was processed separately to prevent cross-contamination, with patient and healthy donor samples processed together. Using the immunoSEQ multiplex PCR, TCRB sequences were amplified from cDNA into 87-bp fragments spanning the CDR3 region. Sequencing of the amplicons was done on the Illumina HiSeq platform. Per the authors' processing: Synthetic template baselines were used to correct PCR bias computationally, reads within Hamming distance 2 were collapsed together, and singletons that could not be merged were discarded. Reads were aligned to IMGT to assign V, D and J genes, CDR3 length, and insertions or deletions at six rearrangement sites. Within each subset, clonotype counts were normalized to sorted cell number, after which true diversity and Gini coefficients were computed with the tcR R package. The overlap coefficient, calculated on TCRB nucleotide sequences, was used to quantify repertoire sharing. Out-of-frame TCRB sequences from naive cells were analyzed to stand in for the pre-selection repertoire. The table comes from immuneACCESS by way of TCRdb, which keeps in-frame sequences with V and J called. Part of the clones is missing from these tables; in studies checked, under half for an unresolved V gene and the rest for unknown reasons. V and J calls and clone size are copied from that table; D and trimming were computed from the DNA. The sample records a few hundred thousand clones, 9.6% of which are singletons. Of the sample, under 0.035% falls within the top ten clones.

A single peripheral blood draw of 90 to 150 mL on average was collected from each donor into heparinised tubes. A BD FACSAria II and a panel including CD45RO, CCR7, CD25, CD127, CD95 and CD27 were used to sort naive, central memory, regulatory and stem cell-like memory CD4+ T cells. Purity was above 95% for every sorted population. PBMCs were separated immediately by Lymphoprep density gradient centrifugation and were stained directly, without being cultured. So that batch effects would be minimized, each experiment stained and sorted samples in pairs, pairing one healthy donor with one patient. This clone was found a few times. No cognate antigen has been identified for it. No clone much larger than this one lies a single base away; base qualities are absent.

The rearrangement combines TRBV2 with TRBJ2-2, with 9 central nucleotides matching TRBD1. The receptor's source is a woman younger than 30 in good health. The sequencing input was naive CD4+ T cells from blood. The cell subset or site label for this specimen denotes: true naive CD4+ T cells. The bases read TGTGCCAGCAGCGCCGGGACAGGGAGGCCCGGGGAGCTGTTTTTT. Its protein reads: CASSAGTGRPGELFF.